These 28 T cell receptor beta chains share one sample of origin, sequenced in a study of blood T cell repertoires in COVID-19. Produced via immunoSEQ multiplex PCR; TCRdb's table is partial and in-frame only. The repertoire consists of 200,000 to 250,000 clones, with 75% to 85% occurring once and the leading ten covering roughly 1.3%. Sequencing input: peripheral blood. The receptors shown here come from a woman aged 30 to 39 with COVID-19, enrolled during active disease.

The rearrangement uses TRBV28 and TRBJ2-1; TRBD2 agrees at 10 bases. The CDR3 extends over 16 amino acids. Trimming removed 5 bases from V and 7 bases from J; junction bases left unmatched: 11. Per germline, CDR1 MDHEN and CDR2 SYDVKM. The CDR3 DNA is TGTGCCAGCAGTACACCACTAGCGGGGACCCGGAATGAGCAGTTCTTC. Encoded protein: CASSTPLAGTRNEQFF.

This chain joins TRBV7-9 and TRBJ2-5; possible D gene TRBD2, 5 bases. The V and J ends lost 0 bases and 4 bases respectively, with 9 bases between them. The CDR3 spans 14 residues. Germline CDR1 and CDR2: SEHNR and FQNEAQ (reference sequence). The CDR3 DNA follows: TGTGCCAGCAGCTTAGCCGGGCTAGCAGAGACCCAGTACTTC. This gives the protein CASSLAGLAETQYF.

CDR3 coding DNA: TGCGCCAGCAGCTGGACGGGACAGAACTATAATTCACCCCTCCACTTT. It translates to CASSWTGQNYNSPLHF. The chain employs TRBV5-1 and TRBJ1-6; 7 nucleotides line up with TRBD1. Germline V gene lookup returns CDR1 SGHRS and CDR2 YFSETQ. This CDR3 comprises 16 residues. J was trimmed by 3 bases and V by 3 bases; bases with no gene match: 6.

This chain connects TRBV6-5 to TRBJ2-7; TRBD2 agrees at 9 bases. This CDR3 is built from 14 residues. V shed 4 bases and J 2 bases; nucleotides not matched to a gene: 3. From germline, CDR1 is MNHEY and CDR2 SVGAGI. The CDR3 DNA reads TGTGCCAGCAGTTCCATAGCGGGGGCCTACGAGCAGTACTTC. The encoded protein is CASSSIAGAYEQYF.

The chain has TRBV6-5 and TRBJ1-3; 7 bases are shared with TRBD1. Germline values: CDR1 MNHEY, CDR2 SVGAGI. With 4 bases clipped from V and 4 bases from J, the junction kept 7 bases outside the gene matches. The CDR3 extends over 15 amino acids. The CDR3 bases are TGTGCCAGCAGTTTCGCGGGCAGGGGGGGAAACACCATATATTTT. The encoded protein is CASSFAGRGGNTIYF.

The chain employs TRBV19 and TRBJ2-7; a possible D gene is TRBD1 (5 bases). Deletions cut 1 base from V and 3 bases from J, with 10 bases between. The CDR3 contains 14 residues. Germline lookup yields CDR1 LNHDA and CDR2 SQIVND (reference sequence). The CDR3 DNA reads as TGTGCCAGTAGTATAGTAGCAGGGATCTACGAGCAGTACTTC. Protein sequence: CASSIVAGIYEQYF.

Written as DNA, the CDR3 is TGCGCCAGCAGCTTGTTTCGGGGGACCAACTATGGCTACACCTTC. It is translated as CASSLFRGTNYGYTF. The V call is TRBV5-1, the J call TRBJ1-2, with D maybe TRBD1 (5 bases). V lost 1 base and J 2 bases, leaving 12 bases between the germline ends. The CDR3 spans 15 residues. CDR1 is SGHRS, CDR2 YFSETQ, per germline.

This clone was seen just once. The rearrangement uses TRBV5-5 and TRBJ2-5, with TRBD2 matching 8 bases. The CDR3 covers 15 residues. The junction had 6 bases not matched to a gene; V was cut back by 3 bases and J by 2 bases. Germline lookup yields CDR1 SGHKS and CDR2 YYEKEE (reference sequence). CDR3 nucleotide sequence: TGTGCCAGCAGCTCCTTAGCGGGACTTCAAGAGACCCAGTACTTC. Amino acid sequence: CASSSLAGLQETQYF.

The chain combines TRBV28 with TRBJ1-2; D uncertain. The CDR3 totals 12 residues. V was shortened by 8 bases and J by 5 bases, with 12 bases between the two germline ends. The V gene's germline CDR1 is MDHEN and CDR2 SYDVKM. CDR3 sequence: CASQQYPYGYTF. In nucleotides, the CDR3 is TGTGCCAGCCAACAGTATCCTTATGGCTACACCTTC.

V and J are TRBV30 and TRBJ2-3, with 10 bases fitting TRBD2. V gave up 0 bases and J gave up 3 bases; unmatched junction bases: 18. This CDR3 comprises 20 residues. Germline V gene sequence: CDR1 GTSNPN, CDR2 SVGIG (reference sequence). The CDR3 sequence: CAWSVSPPSLAGGGTDTQYF. The CDR3 DNA reads TGTGCCTGGAGTGTAAGCCCCCCCTCTTTAGCGGGAGGTGGGACAGATACGCAGTATTTT.

This chain links TRBV6-4 with TRBJ2-7, with 8 bases that match TRBD2. V lost 0 bases, J lost 0 bases, and 4 bases stayed unmatched. Germline V gene data show CDR1 as MRHNA and CDR2 as SNTAGT. This CDR3 is 16 amino acids long. The CDR3 coding sequence is TGTGCCAGCAGTGACTCGATACTAGCGGACTCCTACGAGCAGTACTTC. It encodes CASSDSILADSYEQYF.

The chain joins TRBV30 to TRBJ1-1; D unresolved. V lost 4 bases, J lost 0 bases, and 3 bases lay in between. The CDR3 is 11 amino acids. Germline V gene sequence: CDR1 GTSNPN, CDR2 SVGIG (reference sequence). DNA for the CDR3: TGTGCCTGGATCTTGAACACTGAAGCTTTCTTT. This gives the protein CAWILNTEAFF.

The chain's CDR3 is CASSSRTGLTYEQYF. CDR3 bases: TGTGCCAGCAGTTCCCGGACAGGCCTCACCTACGAGCAGTACTTC. V is TRBV27 and J is TRBJ2-7; the match to TRBD1 covers 7 bases. Germline-derived CDR1 and CDR2 are MNHEY and SMNVEV (reference sequence). The CDR3 length is 15 residues. Losses at the gene ends were 4 bases for V and 2 bases for J; bases not matched to a gene: 8.

The chain links TRBV30 to TRBJ2-5; tentative D call: TRBD1 (6 bases). Germline values: CDR1 GTSNPN, CDR2 SVGIG (reference sequence). The CDR3 sequence is 16 residues long. The V and J ends lost 0 bases and 3 bases respectively, with 17 bases between them. CDR3 sequence: CAWSVNVARQEETQYF. As DNA, the CDR3 is TGTGCCTGGAGTGTAAACGTAGCGAGACAGGAAGAGACCCAGTACTTC.

This clone occurred a few times. V usage is TRBV4-3 and J usage is TRBJ2-1; the D gene is possibly TRBD2 (5 bases). Trimming cost V 1 base and J 6 bases, with 13 bases left between them. The CDR3 consists of 15 residues. Per germline, CDR1 LGHNA and CDR2 YSLEER. This chain's CDR3 is CASSQAPTSGNEQFF. For the CDR3, the DNA is TGCGCCAGCAGCCAAGCCCCAACAAGCGGCAATGAGCAGTTCTTC.

This chain joins TRBV2 and TRBJ2-2; TRBD1 might be the D (5 bases). V was clipped by 1 base and J by 6 bases, with 15 bases between them. The germline V gene encodes CDR1 SNHLY and CDR2 FYNNEI. The CDR3 covers 16 residues. CDR3 amino acids: CASSEGAGKISGELFF. CDR3 sequence (DNA): TGTGCCAGCAGTGAAGGGGCAGGGAAGATATCCGGGGAGCTGTTTTTT.

The V call is TRBV3-1 (or the pseudogene TRBV3-2), the J call TRBJ1-1; D is possibly TRBD1 (6 bases). V dropped 5 bases and J dropped 2 bases, with 18 bases sitting between them. The germline CDR1 and CDR2 sequences are LGHDT and YNNKEL (reference sequence). The CDR3 spans 16 residues. Here the CDR3 reads CASSTKQGKANTEAFF. In DNA form, the CDR3 reads TGTGCCAGCAGCACTAAACAGGGTAAAGCCAACACTGAAGCTTTCTTT.

This clone was seen a handful of times. The J gene is TRBJ1-2, the V gene TRBV28, with D uncertain. Trimming cost V 5 bases and J 7 bases, with 17 bases left between them. There are 14 residues in the CDR3. CDR1 and CDR2 from the germline V gene are MDHEN and SYDVKM. CDR3 coding DNA: TGTGCCAGCAGTCCACCCCCTGCGGGCGCTGGCTACACCTTC. Its protein is CASSPPPAGAGYTF.

The chain has TRBV29-1 and TRBJ2-7, with 9 nucleotides matching TRBD2. V dropped 6 bases and J dropped 2; count of bases not matched to a gene: 8. Germline loops: CDR1 SQVTM, CDR2 ANQGSEA. The CDR3 covers 14 residues. The CDR3 here is CSVVAGEGTYEQYF. The CDR3 DNA is TGCAGCGTCGTAGCGGGAGAAGGGACCTACGAGCAGTACTTC.

Comment on this clone: Other DNA sequences of this sample code for an identical CDR3. V and J are TRBV5-4 and TRBJ2-2, with D possibly TRBD1 on 6 matching bases. This CDR3 is 16 amino acids long. Trimming left V 0 bases short and J 4 bases short, with 13 bases between. The germline V gene has CDR1 SGHNT and CDR2 YYREEE (reference sequence). The CDR3 bases are TGTGCCAGCAGCTTGGGGGGGCAGGGCGGCACCGGGGAGCTGTTTTTT. Protein product: CASSLGGQGGTGELFF.

This clone was seen ten or more times. This chain connects TRBV11-2 to TRBJ2-7; possibly TRBD2 for D (6 bases). This CDR3 contains 11 residues. Germline V gene sequence: CDR1 SGHAT, CDR2 FQNNGV. Trimming shortened V by 3 bases and J by 7 bases, and 7 bases separated the two germline ends. The CDR3 DNA is TGTGCCAGCAGCTTTGGGGGGGAGCAGTACTTC. Protein sequence: CASSFGGEQYF.

The chain recombines TRBV4-3 with TRBJ2-1, with 14 bases fitting TRBD2. Per the germline V gene, CDR1 is LGHNA and CDR2 is YSLEER. CDR3 length: 15 amino acids. J was trimmed by 8 bases and V by 3 bases; bases with no gene match: 3. CDR3 DNA: TGCGCCAGCAGCCAGGGGACTAGCGGGAGCTATGAGCAGTTCTTC. Encoded protein: CASSQGTSGSYEQFF.

The chain recombines TRBV21-1 with TRBJ1-6; the table's D gene call, TRBD1, was not cross checked with the DNA. TRBV21-1 is termed a pseudogene. The CDR3 contains 14 residues. CDR3 amino acids: CASSDQGYNSPLHF. The CDR3 coding sequence is TGTGCCAGCAGCGACCAGGGTTACAATTCACCCCTCCACTTT.

This clone was seen only once. V is TRBV5-4 and J is TRBJ1-3; a weak D match, TRBD1 (5 bases). CDR3 length: 14 amino acids. Trimming shortened V by 0 bases and J by 1 base, and 5 bases separated the two germline ends. Germline CDR1 is SGHNT and CDR2 is YYREEE (reference sequence). CDR3 DNA sequence: TGTGCCAGCAGCTTGGCAGGGTCTGGAAACACCATATATTTT. The encoded protein is CASSLAGSGNTIYF.

The CDR3 DNA reads as TGTGCCAGCAGTCAGACAGGGGGAAGCACAGATACGCAGTATTTT. Its protein is CASSQTGGSTDTQYF. This sequence joins TRBV6-2 or TRBV6-3 and TRBJ2-3; TRBD1 aligns across 9 bases. Germline CDR1 is MNHEY and CDR2 is SVGEGT. The CDR3 runs to 15 residues. With V trimmed by 5 bases and J by 0 bases, 3 bases remained unmatched.

The chain's CDR3 is CASSVVDGGTNEKLFF. The CDR3 nucleotides are TGTGCCAGCAGCGTAGTAGACGGGGGAACTAATGAAAAACTGTTTTTT. The V and J genes are TRBV9 and TRBJ1-4, with a possible D match to TRBD1 (5 bases). The CDR3 is 16 residues long. From germline, CDR1 is SGDLS and CDR2 YYNGEE. Trimming left V 0 bases short and J 1 base short, with 10 bases between.

This clone showed up just a few times. This chain links TRBV6-1 with TRBJ2-2; tentatively, D is TRBD1 (5 bases). The CDR3 is 16 amino acids. The germline V gene has CDR1 MNHNS and CDR2 SASEGT. Deletions cut 0 bases from V and 2 bases from J, with 10 bases between. The CDR3 DNA reads as TGTGCCAGCAGTGAAGCCCAGGGCATTAACACCGGGGAGCTGTTTTTT. Its translation: CASSEAQGINTGELFF.

The CDR3, as DNA: TGTGCCAGCAGACCACAGGGTTCTGGTAGGACAGATACGCAGTATTTT. It translates to CASRPQGSGRTDTQYF. V gene TRBV7-3 combines with J gene TRBJ2-3; D is possibly TRBD1 (6 bases). The V gene lost 6 bases and the J gene lost 3 bases, with 19 bases spanning the gap. Germline values: CDR1 SGHTA, CDR2 FQGTGA. The CDR3 consists of 16 residues.